The 17 T cell receptor beta chains given below trace back to one sample, sequenced in a study of T cells in Graves' hyperthyroidism and ophthalmopathy. Amplified TCR beta CDR3 regions derived from RNA transcripts. A first-round RT-PCR of the TCR CDR3 used the HTBI primer set. TCRdb re-analysed the multiplex PCR reads in MiXCR, keeping a single row per CDR3 protein. Counted here are more than 300,000 distinct CDR3 sequences, 17% occurring once; the ten biggest clones make up about a third. Sequenced sample: blood. Receptor source: a woman aged 25 to 39 with Graves' hyperthyroidism that later progressed to Graves' ophthalmopathy.

Comments on this clonotype: This may be a read error: a much more frequent sequence differs by one nucleotide. The chain has TRBV5-1 and TRBJ2-7; TRBD1 agrees at 9 bases. The CDR3 contains 16 residues. V lost 1 base, J lost 5 bases, and 10 bases stayed unmatched. Germline assignment: CDR1 SGHRS and CDR2 YFSETQ. CDR3 protein: CASSLTTGQGFHEQYF. DNA of the CDR3: TGCGCCAGCAGCTTGACCACGGGACAGGGTTTCCACGAGCAGTACTTC.

This clonotype was counted between two and nine times. The gene calls are TRBV6-5 and TRBJ2-2; a possible D gene is TRBD2 (7 bases). The CDR3 has 15 residues. Trimming pared 2 bases from V and 3 bases from J, leaving 10 bases between. Germline V gives CDR1 MNHEY, CDR2 SVGAGI. CDR3 in amino acids: CASSYREGDTGELFF. In DNA form, the CDR3 reads TGTGCCAGCAGTTACAGGGAGGGGGACACCGGGGAGCTGTTTTTT.

This clonotype was recorded at least ten times. The V call is TRBV27, the J call TRBJ1-2; 9 bases align to TRBD1. Per the germline V gene, CDR1 is MNHEY and CDR2 is SMNVEV (reference sequence). J was trimmed by 8 bases and V by 4 bases; bases with no gene match: 8. The CDR3 runs to 14 residues. CDR3: CASSSDRGVRGYTF. The CDR3 DNA reads as TGTGCCAGCAGTTCGGACAGGGGAGTTAGGGGCTACACCTTC.

This clonotype showed up many times. The rearrangement joins TRBV6-1 to TRBJ1-1; D ambiguous. Germline V gene sequence: CDR1 MNHNS, CDR2 SASEGT. The CDR3 spans 13 residues. V was clipped by 4 bases and J by 5 bases, with 11 bases between them. This CDR3 reads CASSVDWRTEAFF. CDR3 nucleotide sequence: TGTGCCAGCAGTGTCGACTGGCGTACTGAAGCTTTCTTT.

The sample holds many counts of this clonotype. The rearrangement links TRBV2 to TRBJ2-7; no definite D call. Germline V gene data show CDR1 as SNHLY and CDR2 as FYNNEI. CDR3 length equals 15 residues. Trimming stripped 4 bases from V and 2 bases from J, with 15 bases between. In DNA form, the CDR3 reads TGTGCCAGCAGTGGGGCCTCTCGCCCGACCTACGAGCAGTACTTC. Its protein product is CASSGASRPTYEQYF.

J is TRBJ2-2 and V is TRBV20-1; D is tentatively TRBD1 or TRBD2 (5 bases each). Germline CDR1 reads DFQATT; CDR2 reads SNEGSKA (reference sequence). V lost 3 bases and J 13 bases, leaving 12 bases between the germline ends. The length of the CDR3 is 11 residues. As DNA, the CDR3 is TGCAGTGCTAGCTCCTCGGGACGGCTGTTTTTT. Translating gives CSASSSGRLFF.

This chain connects TRBV2 to TRBJ1-5; the match to TRBD1 covers 11 bases. V gave up 4 bases and J gave up 5 bases; unmatched junction bases: 4. The CDR3 length is 15 residues. Germline lookup yields CDR1 SNHLY and CDR2 FYNNEI. CDR3 protein: CASSGDRGDHQPQHF. Here the CDR3 DNA reads TGTGCCAGCAGTGGGGACAGGGGGGACCATCAGCCCCAGCATTTT. The full variable domain, completed using reference TRBV2 and TRBJ1-5, is EPEVTQTPSHQVTQMGQEVILRCVPISNHLYFYWYRQILGQKVEFLVSFYNNEISEKSEIFDDQFSVERPDGSNFTLKIRSTKLEDSAMYFCASSGDRGDHQPQHFGDGTRLSIL.

In its sample, this clonotype was seen many times. This chain connects TRBV29-1 to TRBJ2-7; TRBD1 agrees at 7 bases. Germline trimming cut 7 bases from V and 3 bases from J; bases unmatched to any gene: 3. Germline CDR1 SQVTM, CDR2 ANQGSEA. The CDR3 contains 11 residues. The CDR3 DNA sequence: TGCAGCGCCCGGGACAGCTACGAGCAGTACTTC. Translated: CSARDSYEQYF.

This clonotype was seen repeatedly, ten times or more. The chain has TRBV5-1 and TRBJ1-3; possible D gene TRBD1, 6 bases. CDR1 and CDR2 (germline): SGHRS, YFSETQ. Trimming removed 5 bases at V and 4 bases at J, with 13 bases between. The CDR3 sequence is 14 residues long. The CDR3 nucleotides are TGCGCCAGCAGATTGACAGGCTACGGAAACACCATATATTTT. Translation: CASRLTGYGNTIYF.

The chain joins TRBV7-9 to TRBJ1-1, with 9 bases identical to TRBD1. CDR3 size: 15 residues. Germline trimming cut 5 bases from V and 6 bases from J; bases unmatched to any gene: 10. Germline lookup yields CDR1 SEHNR and CDR2 FQNEAQ (reference sequence). The CDR3 region is CASSQGPGQGAEAFF. In DNA form, the CDR3 reads TGTGCCAGCAGCCAAGGACCGGGACAGGGAGCTGAAGCTTTCTTT.

This clonotype was observed at least ten times. The V gene is TRBV12-3 or TRBV12-4, the J gene TRBJ1-1; 8 nucleotides line up with TRBD1. V was pared by 7 bases and J by 3 bases, with 7 bases of the junction left unmatched. This CDR3 has 14 residues. CDR3 coding DNA: TGTGCCAGCACCATGCAGGGGGCGGACACTGAAGCTTTCTTT. It codes for CASTMQGADTEAFF.

This clonotype was found many times. The genes are TRBV28 and TRBJ2-1; weak D call: TRBD2 (5 bases). This CDR3 is 16 amino acids long. Germline V lookup: CDR1 MDHEN, CDR2 SYDVKM. The V gene lost 7 bases and the J gene lost 7 bases, with 23 bases spanning the gap. This CDR3 is CASTTHERSTWNEQFF. CDR3 sequence (DNA): TGTGCCAGCACCACACACGAGCGGTCAACTTGGAATGAGCAGTTCTTC.

V is TRBV12-3 or TRBV12-4 and J is TRBJ2-6; D assignment may be TRBD1 or TRBD2 (5 bases each). This CDR3 is built from 19 residues. V lost 4 bases, J lost 0 bases, and 19 bases lay in between. The chain's CDR3 is CASSYSRTGAGSGANVLTF. CDR3 coding DNA: TGTGCCAGCAGTTACTCCCGGACCGGGGCAGGCTCTGGGGCCAACGTCCTGACTTTC.

This sequence joins TRBV4-1 and TRBJ1-5, with 9 bases fitting TRBD1. Germline assignment: CDR1 MGHRA and CDR2 YSYEKL. V lost 1 base to trimming and J lost 0 bases; unmatched junction nucleotides: 7. The CDR3 has 18 residues. CDR3 nucleotides: TGCGCCAGCAGCCAAGTGACAGGGGGAACCTATAGCAATCAGCCCCAGCATTTT. Translated: CASSQVTGGTYSNQPQHF.

This clonotype was found a few times. The gene calls are TRBV9 and TRBJ2-7; 9 bases match TRBD2. The CDR3 is made up of 14 amino acids. V gave up 4 bases and J gave up 6 bases; unmatched junction bases: 8. Germline V lookup: CDR1 SGDLS, CDR2 YYNGEE. The CDR3 reads CASSPGAGGGEQYF. CDR3 DNA: TGTGCCAGCAGCCCCGGAGCGGGAGGCGGCGAGCAGTACTTC.

This clonotype has a count of ten or more. V is TRBV10-3 and J is TRBJ2-5; D call uncertain. CDR1 and CDR2 from the germline V gene are ENHRY and SYGVKD. Between the trimmed V and J ends, which lost 3 bases and 3 bases, there was a span of 5 bases. The CDR3 extends over 12 amino acids. The CDR3 spells CAISESKETQYF. DNA of the CDR3: TGTGCCATCAGTGAAAGTAAAGAGACCCAGTACTTC.

This clonotype has a handful of counts. The J gene is TRBJ1-5, the V gene TRBV5-8; D perhaps matches TRBD1 (5 bases). The CDR3 totals 15 residues. Germline CDR1 reads SGHTS; CDR2 reads YDEGEE. V lost 4 bases and J lost 4, with 15 bases in between. CDR3 region: CASSPAGRVNQPQHF. In nucleotides, the CDR3 is TGTGCCAGCAGCCCAGCAGGGCGAGTAAATCAGCCCCAGCATTTT.